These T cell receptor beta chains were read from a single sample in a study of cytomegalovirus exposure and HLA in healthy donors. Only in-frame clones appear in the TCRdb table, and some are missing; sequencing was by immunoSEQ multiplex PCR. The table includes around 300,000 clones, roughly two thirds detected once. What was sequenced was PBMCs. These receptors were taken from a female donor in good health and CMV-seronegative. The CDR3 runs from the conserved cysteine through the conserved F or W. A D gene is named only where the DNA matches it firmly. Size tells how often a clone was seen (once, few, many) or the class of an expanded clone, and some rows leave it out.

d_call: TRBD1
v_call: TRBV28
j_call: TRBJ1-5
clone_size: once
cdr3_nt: TGTGCCAGCAGTTTGGACAGGGCCGCTCAGCCCCAGCATTTT
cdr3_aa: CASSLDRAAQPQHF

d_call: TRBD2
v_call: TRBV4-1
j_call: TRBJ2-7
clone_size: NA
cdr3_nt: TGCGCCAGCAGCCGTATGATACTAGCGGGCACTACCTACGAGCAGTACTTC
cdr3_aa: CASSRMILAGTTYEQYF

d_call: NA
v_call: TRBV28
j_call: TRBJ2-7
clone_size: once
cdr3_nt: TGTGCCAGCTCCTTCGGGGGTTCCTACGAGCAGTACTTC
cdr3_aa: CASSFGGSYEQYF

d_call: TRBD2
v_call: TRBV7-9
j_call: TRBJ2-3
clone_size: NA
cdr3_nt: TGTTCCAGCAGCTCTAGCGGGAGTGAGACAGATACGCAGTATTTT
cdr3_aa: CSSSSSGSETDTQYF

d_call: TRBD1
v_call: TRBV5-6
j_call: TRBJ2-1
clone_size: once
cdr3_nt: TGTGCCAGCAGCACCCGGGACAGAAACAATGAGCAGTTCTTC
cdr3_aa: CASSTRDRNNEQFF

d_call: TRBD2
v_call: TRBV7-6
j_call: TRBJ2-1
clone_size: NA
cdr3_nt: TGTGCCAGCAGCTTAGCGGGGGGGACTACCGAGCAGTTCTTC
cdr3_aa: CASSLAGGTTEQFF

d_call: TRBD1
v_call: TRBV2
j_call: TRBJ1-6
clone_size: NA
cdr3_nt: TGTGCCAGCAGTGTTCGGGACAGAAATAATTCACCCCTCCACTTT
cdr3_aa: CASSVRDRNNSPLHF

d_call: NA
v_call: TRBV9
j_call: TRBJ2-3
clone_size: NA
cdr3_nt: TGTGCCAGCAGCGGTACCGGGACACACACAGATACGCAGTATTTT
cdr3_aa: CASSGTGTHTDTQYF

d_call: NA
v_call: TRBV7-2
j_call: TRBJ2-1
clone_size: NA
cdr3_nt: TGTGCCAGCAGCTTAGCGGGAGAGGTAAGGAATGAGCAGTTCTTC
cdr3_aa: CASSLAGEVRNEQFF

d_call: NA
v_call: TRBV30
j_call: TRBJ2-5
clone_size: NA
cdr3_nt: TGTGCCTGGAGGGTCGTCGGGAGAGGAGAGACCCAGTACTTC
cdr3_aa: CAWRVVGRGETQYF

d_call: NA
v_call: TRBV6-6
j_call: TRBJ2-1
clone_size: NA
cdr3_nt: TGTGCCAGCAGAACAGGGTTCAATGAGCAGTTCTTC
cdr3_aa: CASRTGFNEQFF

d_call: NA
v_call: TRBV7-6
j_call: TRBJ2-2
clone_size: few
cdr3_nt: TGTGCCAGCAGCTCCAGCGTGGCCGGGGAGCTGTTTTTT
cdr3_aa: CASSSSVAGELFF